Listed below are T cell receptor beta chains from one sample, sequenced in a study of T cells in Graves' hyperthyroidism and ophthalmopathy. TCRdb re-called the multiplex PCR reads with MiXCR, one entry per CDR3 protein. Of over 450,000 distinct CDR3 sequences listed, 14% were seen once; the top ten hold over 15%. The sample taken for sequencing was blood. The receptors come from a woman in her late teens or twenties with Graves' hyperthyroidism. Both conserved end residues are part of each CDR3. A D gene is named only where the DNA matches it firmly. Expanded clones get a size class; other rows say once, few or many, or leave the size out.

size	V	length	D	J	CDR3	DNA
many	TRBV12-3/TRBV12-4	12	NA	TRBJ2-3	CASSFYSYTQYF	TGTGCCAGCAGTTTCTACAGTTATACGCAGTATTTT
NA	TRBV3-1	15	TRBD1	TRBJ1-1	CASRRSDRGRTEAFF	TGTGCCAGCAGGCGCTCAGACAGGGGGCGGACTGAAGCTTTCTTT
NA	TRBV30	13	NA	TRBJ1-1	CAWSVRDNTEAFF	TGTGCCTGGAGTGTAAGGGATAACACTGAAGCTTTCTTT
few	TRBV9	13	NA	TRBJ1-1	CASSRGASTEAFF	TGTGCCAGCTCGCGGGGGGCGAGCACTGAAGCTTTCTTT
many	TRBV20-1	12	TRBD1	TRBJ1-1	CSAQGGNTEAFF	TGCAGTGCTCAGGGGGGGAACACTGAAGCTTTCTTT
many	TRBV5-1	15	TRBD1	TRBJ1-2	CASSMEEGGKYGYTF	TGCGCCAGCAGCATGGAAGAAGGGGGCAAATATGGCTACACCTTC
NA	TRBV19	15	TRBD2	TRBJ2-5	CASSWVAGSPETQYF	TGTGCCAGTAGTTGGGTAGCGGGATCACCCGAGACCCAGTACTTC
few	TRBV30	12	TRBD1	TRBJ2-2	CAGDRAGGELFF	TGTGCCGGGGACAGAGCCGGCGGGGAGCTGTTTTTT
many	TRBV7-2	17	NA	TRBJ1-5	CASSLFGRGGSNQPQHF	TGTGCCAGCAGCTTATTCGGACGGGGTGGGAGCAATCAGCCCCAGCATTTT
many	TRBV10-3	14	NA	TRBJ1-4	CAIRDSATNEKLFF	TGTGCCATCAGGGACAGTGCAACTAATGAAAAACTGTTTTTT
NA	TRBV19	18	TRBD2	TRBJ2-3	CASSIDPGLAGSTDTQYF	TGTGCCAGTAGTATAGATCCAGGACTAGCGGGGAGCACAGATACGCAGTATTTT
few	TRBV7-9	13	NA	TRBJ1-2	CASSLEGYEGYTF	TGTGCCAGCAGCTTAGAAGGGTATGAAGGCTACACCTTC
few	TRBV29-1	10	NA	TRBJ1-2	CSAQEYGYTF	TGCAGCGCACAGGAGTATGGCTACACCTTC
many	TRBV7-2	13	TRBD2	TRBJ2-5	CASSHREVETQYF	TGTGCCAGCAGCCACCGGGAGGTCGAGACCCAGTACTTC
few	TRBV20-1	13	NA	TRBJ2-2	CSARSQGAGELFF	TGCAGTGCTAGGTCCCAGGGAGCCGGGGAGCTGTTTTTT
NA	TRBV5-1	15	TRBD2	TRBJ2-1	CASSLVLAGQETQFF	TGCGCCAGCAGCTTGGTACTAGCGGGCCAAGAGACCCAGTTCTTC
few	TRBV5-5	13	TRBD1	TRBJ1-1	CASSETGAGKAFF	TGTGCCAGCAGCGAAACAGGGGCGGGGAAAGCTTTCTTT
many	TRBV12-3/TRBV12-4	14	NA	TRBJ2-7	CASSHTGSVDEQYF	TGTGCCAGCAGCCACACAGGGTCGGTGGACGAGCAGTACTTC
many	TRBV12-3/TRBV12-4	15	NA	TRBJ1-1	CASSLLSVVNTEAFF	TGTGCCAGCAGTTTATTATCAGTGGTAAACACTGAAGCTTTCTTT
NA	TRBV11-3	15	TRBD2	TRBJ2-1	CASSLIGSGVDEQFF	TGTGCCAGCAGCCTGATTGGGAGCGGGGTCGATGAGCAGTTCTTC
many	TRBV12-3/TRBV12-4	15	NA	TRBJ2-3	CASSPSVLGTDTQYF	TGTGCCAGCAGTCCCAGTGTCCTAGGCACAGATACGCAGTATTTT
many	TRBV7-3	13	NA	TRBJ1-5	CASSPQGDQPQHF	TGTGCCAGCAGCCCACAGGGCGATCAGCCCCAGCATTTT
many	TRBV30	16	TRBD1	TRBJ1-2	CAWSRDRGYLLDGYTF	TGTGCCTGGAGCCGGGACAGGGGGTACCTTCTCGACGGCTACACCTTC
many	TRBV12-3/TRBV12-4	14	NA	TRBJ2-2	CASSPYDHTGELFF	TGTGCCAGCAGTCCATACGATCACACCGGGGAGCTGTTTTTT
many	TRBV5-5	16	TRBD1	TRBJ2-5	CASSFTGTGGGKTQYF	TGTGCCAGCAGCTTTACCGGGACAGGGGGCGGAAAGACCCAGTACTTC
NA	TRBV4-1	19	NA	TRBJ1-1	CASSQILPRGRTLSTEAFF	TGCGCCAGCAGCCAAATCCTTCCAAGGGGCCGTACTTTGAGCACTGAAGCTTTCTTT
NA	TRBV7-3	13	NA	TRBJ2-1	CASSPALGNEQFF	TGTGCCAGCAGTCCGGCCCTAGGCAATGAGCAGTTCTTC
many	TRBV7-9	16	NA	TRBJ1-4	CASSLGTLATNEKLFF	TGTGCCAGCAGCTTAGGGACATTGGCAACTAATGAAAAACTGTTTTTT
NA	TRBV7-9	13	NA	TRBJ1-5	CASSQRNYQPQHF	TGTGCCAGCAGCCAGAGGAATTATCAGCCCCAGCATTTT
NA	TRBV19	14	TRBD1	TRBJ2-1	CASSVDRGPSEQFF	TGTGCCAGTAGTGTCGACAGGGGGCCCAGTGAGCAGTTCTTC
many	TRBV20-1	14	NA	TRBJ2-7	CSARPGAEPYEQYF	TGCAGTGCTAGGCCGGGGGCGGAACCCTACGAGCAGTACTTC
NA	TRBV19	14	NA	TRBJ1-3	CASTYNGPGNTIYF	TGTGCCAGTACCTATAACGGGCCTGGAAACACCATATATTTT
many	TRBV19	15	TRBD1	TRBJ1-2	CASSIGTGINYGYTF	TGTGCCAGTAGTATAGGGACAGGAATCAACTATGGCTACACCTTC
few	TRBV18	13	NA	TRBJ1-3	CASRTPSGNTIYF	TGTGCCAGCAGGACACCCTCTGGAAACACCATATATTTT
many	TRBV12-3/TRBV12-4	13	NA	TRBJ2-1	CASSRVSNNEQFF	TGTGCCAGCAGTCGCGTTTCTAACAATGAGCAGTTCTTC
NA	TRBV30	14	TRBD1	TRBJ1-5	CAGRGQGVGQPQHF	TGTGCCGGGAGAGGACAGGGGGTCGGTCAGCCCCAGCATTTT
many	TRBV7-2	16	NA	TRBJ2-3	CASILPGRRGTDTQYF	TGTGCCAGCATCCTCCCGGGACGAAGAGGCACAGATACGCAGTATTTT
few	TRBV6-5	16	TRBD2	TRBJ2-1	CASSYLGLAAYNEQFF	TGTGCCAGCAGTTACCTTGGACTAGCGGCCTACAATGAGCAGTTCTTC
NA	TRBV24-1	16	NA	TRBJ2-1	CATSDRASADYNEQFF	TGTGCCACCAGTGATCGAGCTAGCGCCGACTACAATGAGCAGTTCTTC
NA	TRBV20-1	18	TRBD1	TRBJ1-1	CSARGTGDRGQWVPEAFF	TGCAGTGCTAGAGGCACCGGGGACAGGGGGCAATGGGTCCCTGAAGCTTTCTTT
few	TRBV3-1	13	NA	TRBJ2-1	CASSHQTSQGQFF	TGTGCCAGCAGCCACCAGACCTCACAGGGGCAGTTCTTC
many	TRBV10-3	17	TRBD2	TRBJ2-1	CAISESPTGGSYNEQFF	TGTGCCATCAGTGAGTCCCCAACGGGAGGGTCCTACAATGAGCAGTTCTTC
many	TRBV19	16	NA	TRBJ2-5	CASSMRPVGERETQYF	TGTGCCAGTAGTATGAGGCCTGTAGGTGAGCGAGAGACCCAGTACTTC
many	TRBV30	13	NA	TRBJ1-2	CAWSVGTHYGYTF	TGTGCCTGGAGTGTAGGTACCCATTATGGCTACACCTTC
few	TRBV20-1	15	NA	TRBJ1-2	CSARDLRHPPNGYTF	TGCAGTGCTAGAGATCTCCGACACCCACCCAATGGCTACACCTTC
few	TRBV4-2	14	NA	TRBJ1-2	CASSQDSGRDGYTF	TGTGCCAGCAGCCAAGATTCAGGGAGGGATGGCTACACCTTC
many	TRBV30	14	TRBD1	TRBJ2-7	CAWDPGQGSYEQYF	TGTGCCTGGGATCCGGGACAGGGTAGTTACGAGCAGTACTTC
NA	TRBV5-1	18	NA	TRBJ2-2	CASSPPDRTLSGDGELFF	TGCGCCAGCAGCCCACCCGACAGGACACTCTCCGGGGACGGGGAGCTGTTTTTT
few	TRBV27	16	NA	TRBJ2-1	CASSFFPGNNKDEQFF	TGTGCCAGCAGTTTTTTTCCAGGTAACAATAAGGATGAGCAGTTCTTC
few	TRBV20-1	12	NA	TRBJ1-1	CSAADGFTEAFF	TGCAGTGCTGCGGACGGGTTCACTGAAGCTTTCTTT
NA	TRBV9	17	TRBD2	TRBJ2-3	CASSVVGTSGSTDTQYF	TGTGCCAGCAGCGTAGTTGGGACTAGCGGGAGCACAGATACGCAGTATTTT
many	TRBV5-1	14	NA	TRBJ2-3	CASSLGDGTDTQYF	TGCGCCAGCAGCTTAGGGGACGGGACAGATACGCAGTATTTT
many	TRBV12-3/TRBV12-4	15	TRBD1	TRBJ2-1	CASSPTGGKRNEQFF	TGTGCCAGCAGTCCCACAGGGGGCAAAAGAAATGAGCAGTTCTTC
many	TRBV5-1	15	NA	TRBJ1-2	CASSLAGGANYGYTF	TGCGCCAGCAGCTTGGCAGGCGGAGCTAACTATGGCTACACCTTC
many	TRBV18	15	NA	TRBJ2-1	CASSPKAVSYNEQFF	TGTGCCAGCTCACCCAAAGCGGTCTCCTACAATGAGCAGTTCTTC